The clone carrying this TCR beta chain was detected only once. TCRdb's copy holds only in-frame clones and misses some; the assay was immunoSEQ multiplex PCR. Of over 10,000 clones listed, around 76% are singletons. The V and J ends lost 6 bases and 6 bases, in that order; junction bases with no gene match: 3. CDR3 length: 12 amino acids. Germline CDR1 LGHNA, CDR2 YNFKEQ. Treatment here: randomized to nivolumab then ipilimumab (arm A) or the reverse (arm B). DNA-damaging chemotherapy had not been given to any patient beforehand. From thawed PBMCs, live CD3+CD8+ cells negative for CD19 and CD56 were sorted. This record comes from a study of sequential checkpoint blockade in melanoma. For the study at large: First-line arms were nivolumab then ipilimumab, or the reverse, randomized 1:1. Both treatment sequences were followed by maintenance nivolumab.

Sequences were derived from CD8+ T cells sorted from blood (inferred from file names), sampled from a patient given nivolumab and ipilimumab in sequence. The clonotype was recovered from a human patient with melanoma. Some clones in this sample may be carry-over from other donors' samples. V usage is TRBV4-2 and J usage is TRBJ2-3; 7 bases map to TRBD2. The CDR3 DNA follows: TGTGCCAGCAGAGCGGGGAGGGATACGCAGTATTTT. As protein: CASRAGRDTQYF.